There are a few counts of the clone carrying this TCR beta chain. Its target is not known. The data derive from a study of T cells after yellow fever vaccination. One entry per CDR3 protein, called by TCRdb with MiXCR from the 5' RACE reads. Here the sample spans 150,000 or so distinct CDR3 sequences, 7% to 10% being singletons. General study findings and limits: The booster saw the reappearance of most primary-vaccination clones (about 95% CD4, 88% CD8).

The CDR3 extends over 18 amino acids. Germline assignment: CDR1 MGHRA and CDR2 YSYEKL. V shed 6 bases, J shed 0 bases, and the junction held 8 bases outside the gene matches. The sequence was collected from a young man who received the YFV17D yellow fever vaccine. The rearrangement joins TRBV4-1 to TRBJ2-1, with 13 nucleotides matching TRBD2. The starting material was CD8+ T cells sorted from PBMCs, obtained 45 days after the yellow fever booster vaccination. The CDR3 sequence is CASSTGTSGVFSYNEQFF. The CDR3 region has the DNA TGCGCCAGCAGTACCGGGACTAGCGGGGTATTCTCCTACAATGAGCAGTTCTTC.